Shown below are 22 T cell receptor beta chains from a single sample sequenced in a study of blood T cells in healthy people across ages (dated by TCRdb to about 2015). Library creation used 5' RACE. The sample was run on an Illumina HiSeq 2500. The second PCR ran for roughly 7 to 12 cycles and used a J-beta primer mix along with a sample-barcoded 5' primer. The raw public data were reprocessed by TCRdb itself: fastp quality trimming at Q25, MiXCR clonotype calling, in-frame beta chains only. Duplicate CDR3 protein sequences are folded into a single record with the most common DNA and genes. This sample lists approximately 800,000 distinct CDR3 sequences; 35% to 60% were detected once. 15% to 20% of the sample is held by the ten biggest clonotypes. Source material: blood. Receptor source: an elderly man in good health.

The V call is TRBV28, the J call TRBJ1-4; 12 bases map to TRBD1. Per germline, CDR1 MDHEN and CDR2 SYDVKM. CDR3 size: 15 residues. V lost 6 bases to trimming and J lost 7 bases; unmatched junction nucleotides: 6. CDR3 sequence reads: CASRGGQGAGEKLFF. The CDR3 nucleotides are TGTGCCAGCAGGGGGGGACAGGGGGCGGGTGAAAAACTGTTTTTT.

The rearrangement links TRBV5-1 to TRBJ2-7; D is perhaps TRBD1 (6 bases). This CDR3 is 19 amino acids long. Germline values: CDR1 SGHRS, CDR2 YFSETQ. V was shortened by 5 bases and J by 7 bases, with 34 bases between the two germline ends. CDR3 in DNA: TGCGCCAGCAGTATAAGAGAGGGGGACAATAACCCCCTATACAATGAGCAGTACTTC. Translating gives CASSIREGDNNPLYNEQYF.

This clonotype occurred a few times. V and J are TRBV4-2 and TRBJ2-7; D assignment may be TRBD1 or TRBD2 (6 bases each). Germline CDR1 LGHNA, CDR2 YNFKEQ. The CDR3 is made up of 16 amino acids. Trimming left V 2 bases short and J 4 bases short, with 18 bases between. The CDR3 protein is CASSQSEGGHLYEQYF. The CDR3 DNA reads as TGTGCCAGCAGCCAATCTGAGGGGGGACACCTATACGAGCAGTACTTC.

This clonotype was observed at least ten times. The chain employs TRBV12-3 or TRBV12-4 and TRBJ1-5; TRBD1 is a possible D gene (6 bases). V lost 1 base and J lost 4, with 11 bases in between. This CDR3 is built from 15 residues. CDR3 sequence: CASSLEQGGNQPQHF. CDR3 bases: TGTGCCAGCAGTTTAGAACAGGGTGGGAATCAGCCCCAGCATTTT.

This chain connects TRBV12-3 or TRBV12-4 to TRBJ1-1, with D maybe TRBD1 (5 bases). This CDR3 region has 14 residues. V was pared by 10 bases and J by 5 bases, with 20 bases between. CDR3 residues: CAINQAGHGTEAFF. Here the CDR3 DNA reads TGTGCCATCAACCAGGCAGGGCACGGTACTGAAGCTTTCTTT.

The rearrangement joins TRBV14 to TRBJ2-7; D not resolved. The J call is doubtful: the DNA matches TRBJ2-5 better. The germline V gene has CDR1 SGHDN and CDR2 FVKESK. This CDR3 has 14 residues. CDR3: CASSHSLATETQYF. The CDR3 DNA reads TGTGCCAGCAGCCACAGCTTGGCGACGGAGACCCAGTACTTC.

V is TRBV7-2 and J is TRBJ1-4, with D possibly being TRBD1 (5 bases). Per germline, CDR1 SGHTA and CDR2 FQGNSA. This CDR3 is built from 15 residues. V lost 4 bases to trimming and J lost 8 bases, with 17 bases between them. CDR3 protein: CASSSQSGQEEKLFF. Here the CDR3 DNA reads TGTGCCAGCAGCTCCCAGTCGGGGCAAGAGGAAAAACTGTTTTTT.

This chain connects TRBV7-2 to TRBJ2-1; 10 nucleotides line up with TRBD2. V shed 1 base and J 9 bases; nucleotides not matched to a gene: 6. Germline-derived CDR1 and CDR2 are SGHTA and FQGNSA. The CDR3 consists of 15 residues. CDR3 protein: CASSLVGTSDGEQFF. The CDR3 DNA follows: TGTGCCAGCAGCTTAGTTGGGACTAGCGATGGTGAGCAGTTCTTC.

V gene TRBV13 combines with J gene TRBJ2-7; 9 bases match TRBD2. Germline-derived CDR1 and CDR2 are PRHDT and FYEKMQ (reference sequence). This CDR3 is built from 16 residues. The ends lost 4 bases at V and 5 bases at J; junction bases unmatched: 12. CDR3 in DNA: TGTGCCAGCAGCTCCTACCGAGCGGGAGGCCATGACGAGCAGTACTTC. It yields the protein CASSSYRAGGHDEQYF.

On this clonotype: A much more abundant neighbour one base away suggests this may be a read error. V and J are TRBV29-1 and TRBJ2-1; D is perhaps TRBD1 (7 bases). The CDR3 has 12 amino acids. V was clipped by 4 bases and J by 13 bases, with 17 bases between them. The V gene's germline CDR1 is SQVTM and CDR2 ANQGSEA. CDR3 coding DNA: TGCAGCGTTGGGAAGCAGGGGGAGGTCCAGTTCTTC. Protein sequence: CSVGKQGEVQFF.

CDR3 sequence: CASTSGQGAYSPLHF. CDR3 nucleotide sequence: TGTGCCAGCACGTCGGGACAGGGGGCTTATTCACCCCTCCACTTT. The chain couples TRBV6-1 to TRBJ1-6, with TRBD1 identical over 12 bases. Germline V lookup: CDR1 MNHNS, CDR2 SASEGT. This CDR3 region has 15 residues. V lost 7 bases to trimming and J lost 8 bases; unmatched junction nucleotides: 6.

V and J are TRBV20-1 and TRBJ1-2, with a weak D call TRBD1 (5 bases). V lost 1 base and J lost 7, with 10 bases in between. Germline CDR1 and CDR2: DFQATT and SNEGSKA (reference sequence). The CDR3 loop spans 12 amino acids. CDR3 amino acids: CSARAGRGGYTF. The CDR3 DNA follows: TGCAGTGCTAGAGCGGGGCGGGGTGGCTACACCTTC.

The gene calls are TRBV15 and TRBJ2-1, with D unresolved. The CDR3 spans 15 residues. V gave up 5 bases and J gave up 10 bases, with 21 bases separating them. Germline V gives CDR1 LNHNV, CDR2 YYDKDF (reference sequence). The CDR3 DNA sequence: TGTGCCACCAGCCCCCAACTTCAGACCGGACCAGAGCAGTTCTTC. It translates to CATSPQLQTGPEQFF.

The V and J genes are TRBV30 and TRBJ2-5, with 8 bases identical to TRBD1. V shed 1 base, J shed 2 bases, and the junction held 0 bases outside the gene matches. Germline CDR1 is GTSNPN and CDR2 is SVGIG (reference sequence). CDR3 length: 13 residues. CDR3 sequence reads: CAWSGDRQETQYF. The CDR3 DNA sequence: TGTGCCTGGAGTGGGGACAGGCAAGAGACCCAGTACTTC.

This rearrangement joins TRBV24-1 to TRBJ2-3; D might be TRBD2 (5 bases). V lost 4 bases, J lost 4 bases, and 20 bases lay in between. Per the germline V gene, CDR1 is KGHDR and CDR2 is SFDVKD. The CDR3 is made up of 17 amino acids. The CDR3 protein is CATSESQEVGHADTQYF. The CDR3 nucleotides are TGTGCCACCAGTGAATCTCAGGAGGTCGGTCATGCAGATACGCAGTATTTT.

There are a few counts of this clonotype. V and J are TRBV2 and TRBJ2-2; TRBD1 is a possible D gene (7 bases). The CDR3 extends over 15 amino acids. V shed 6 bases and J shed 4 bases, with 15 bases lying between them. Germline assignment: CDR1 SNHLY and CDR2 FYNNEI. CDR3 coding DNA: TGTGCCAGCAGGGCCGACAGGGAGGCCACCGGGGAGCTGTTTTTT. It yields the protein CASRADREATGELFF. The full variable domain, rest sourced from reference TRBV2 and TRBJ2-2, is EPEVTQTPSHQVTQMGQEVILRCVPISNHLYFYWYRQILGQKVEFLVSFYNNEISEKSEIFDDQFSVERPDGSNFTLKIRSTKLEDSAMYFCASRADREATGELFFGEGSRLTVL.

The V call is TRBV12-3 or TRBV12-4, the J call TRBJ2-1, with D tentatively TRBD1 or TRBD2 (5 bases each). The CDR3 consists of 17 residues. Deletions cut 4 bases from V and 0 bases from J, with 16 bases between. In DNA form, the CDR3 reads TGTGCCAGCAGTTCCTACCAAGGGACCGGCTCCTACAATGAGCAGTTCTTC. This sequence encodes CASSSYQGTGSYNEQFF.

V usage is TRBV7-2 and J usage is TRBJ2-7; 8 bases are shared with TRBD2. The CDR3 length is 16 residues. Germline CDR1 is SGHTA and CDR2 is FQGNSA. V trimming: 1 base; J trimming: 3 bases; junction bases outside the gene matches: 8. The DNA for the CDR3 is TGTGCCAGCAGCTTAGGGAGCGGGAGAGTAAGCTACGAGCAGTACTTC. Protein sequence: CASSLGSGRVSYEQYF.

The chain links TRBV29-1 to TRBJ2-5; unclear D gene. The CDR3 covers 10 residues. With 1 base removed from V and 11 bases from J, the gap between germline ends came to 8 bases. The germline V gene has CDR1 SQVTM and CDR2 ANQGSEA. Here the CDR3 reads CSVEVQRQYF. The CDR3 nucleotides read TGCAGCGTTGAAGTTCAACGGCAGTACTTC.

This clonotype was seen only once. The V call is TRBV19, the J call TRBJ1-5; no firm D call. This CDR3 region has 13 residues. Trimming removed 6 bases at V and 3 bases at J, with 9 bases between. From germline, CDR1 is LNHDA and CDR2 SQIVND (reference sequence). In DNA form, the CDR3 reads TGTGCCAGTAGATATTCGGTCAATCAGCCCCAGCATTTT. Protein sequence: CASRYSVNQPQHF.

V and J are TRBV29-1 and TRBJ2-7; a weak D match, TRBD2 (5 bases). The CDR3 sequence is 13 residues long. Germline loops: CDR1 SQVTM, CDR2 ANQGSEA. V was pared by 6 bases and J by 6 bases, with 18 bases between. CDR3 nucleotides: TGCAGCGTGGGCGGTGGTAGCGTTACCGAGCAGTACTTC. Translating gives CSVGGGSVTEQYF.

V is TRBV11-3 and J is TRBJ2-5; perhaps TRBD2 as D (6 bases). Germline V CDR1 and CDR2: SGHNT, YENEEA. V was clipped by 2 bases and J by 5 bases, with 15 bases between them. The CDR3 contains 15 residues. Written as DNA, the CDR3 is TGTGCCAGCAGCTTAAATCCGGACCGGGAGGAGACCCAGTACTTC. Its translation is CASSLNPDREETQYF. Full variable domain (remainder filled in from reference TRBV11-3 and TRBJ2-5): EAGVVQSPRYKIIEKKQPVAFWCNPISGHNTLYWYLQNLGQGPELLIRYENEEAVDDSQLPKDRFSAERLKGVDSTLKIQPAELGDSAVYLCASSLNPDREETQYFGPGTRLLVL.